The next 18 T cell receptor beta chains were all read from a single sample in a study of cytomegalovirus exposure and HLA in healthy donors. Vbeta (60) and Jbeta (13) primers were used in the PCR. The data were produced by immunoSEQ multiplex PCR, yet TCRdb's version contains in-frame clones alone and is incomplete. This sample has about 150,000 clones, with about 75% found just once. Sequenced material: PBMCs. The receptors were sampled from a man in his late teens or twenties in good health and CMV-seronegative.

The rearrangement joins TRBV2 to TRBJ1-5, with D possibly matching TRBD1 (6 bases). From germline, CDR1 is SNHLY and CDR2 FYNNEI. The CDR3 spans 13 residues. Trimming removed 7 bases at V and 2 bases at J, with 9 bases between. The CDR3 DNA sequence: TGTGCCAGCACGAGACAGGGCAATCAGCCCCAGCATTTT. This sequence encodes CASTRQGNQPQHF.

The table lists this clone with a few counts. This chain joins TRBV7-9 and TRBJ2-7; the match to TRBD2 covers 10 bases. Germline V gene data show CDR1 as SEHNR and CDR2 as FQNEAQ (reference sequence). CDR3 size: 16 residues. The V gene end was trimmed by 3 bases and the J gene end by 2 bases; junction bases not matched to a gene: 7. DNA of the CDR3: TGTGCCAGCAGCTTTACGACTAGCGGGCCTCCCTACGAGCAGTACTTC. Translating gives CASSFTTSGPPYEQYF.

The chain carries TRBV6-5 and TRBJ2-7; D perhaps matches TRBD1 (5 bases). The ends were cut back, 8 bases at V and 0 bases at J, with 11 bases in the middle. Germline V gives CDR1 MNHEY, CDR2 SVGAGI. This CDR3 has 13 residues. CDR3 loop: CASGYRSSYEQYF. The CDR3 DNA reads TGTGCCAGCGGATACAGGAGCTCCTACGAGCAGTACTTC.

The V and J genes are TRBV6-4 and TRBJ2-1, with TRBD2 identical over 7 bases. CDR1 is MRHNA, CDR2 SNTAGT, per germline. The junction had 9 bases not matched to a gene; V was cut back by 8 bases and J by 5 bases. The CDR3 is 14 amino acids. The CDR3 DNA reads TGTGCCAGCGCAAGGGCGGGAGAGGACAATGAGCAGTTCTTC. This sequence encodes CASARAGEDNEQFF.

This clone turned up a few times. Compared with germline, one end of the junction differs, possibly owing to a read error. V is TRBV7-9 and J is TRBJ2-2, with D possibly TRBD2 on 5 matching bases. This CDR3 spans 15 amino acids. From germline, CDR1 is SEHNR and CDR2 FQNEAQ (reference sequence). CDR3 in amino acids: CSSSRGLGNTGELFF. For the CDR3, the DNA is TGTTCCAGCAGCCGAGGGTTAGGGAACACCGGGGAGCTGTTTTTT. The full variable domain, rest sourced from reference TRBV7-9 and TRBJ2-2, is DTGVSQNPRHKITKRGQNVTFRCDPISEHNRLYWYRQTLGQGPEFLTYFQNEAQLEKSRLLSDRFSAERPKGSFSTLEIQRTEQGDSAMYLCSSSRGLGNTGELFFGEGSRLTVL.

As to this clone: Sequence at one end of the junction differs from germline and may be a read error. This rearrangement joins TRBV7-9 to TRBJ2-5; weak D call: TRBD2 (5 bases). CDR1 is SEHNR and CDR2 is FQNEAQ in the germline V gene (reference sequence). This CDR3 has 11 residues. CDR3 in amino acids: CSSSLSGTQYF. CDR3 in DNA: TGTTCCAGCAGCTTAAGCGGGACCCAGTACTTC.

This clone occurred a few times. The chain couples TRBV9 to TRBJ2-7; a weak D match, TRBD2 (5 bases). Germline V gene sequence: CDR1 SGDLS, CDR2 YYNGEE. V was clipped by 4 bases and J by 7 bases, with 12 bases between them. This CDR3 region has 12 residues. This chain's CDR3 is CASSTPREEQYF. For the CDR3, the DNA is TGTGCCAGCAGCACCCCACGGGAAGAGCAGTACTTC.

The chain combines TRBV19 with TRBJ1-2, with 9 bases matching TRBD1. The CDR3 consists of 14 residues. Trimming removed 5 bases from V and 7 bases from J; junction bases left unmatched: 8. From germline, CDR1 is LNHDA and CDR2 SQIVND (reference sequence). The CDR3 DNA follows: TGTGCCAGTAGTCGACAGAGACAGGGGGGTGGCTACACCTTC. Encoded protein: CASSRQRQGGGYTF.

V and J are TRBV28 and TRBJ2-1; 16 nucleotides match TRBD2. The length of the CDR3 is 14 residues. The junction had 1 base not matched to a gene; V was cut back by 6 bases and J by 8 bases. Germline lookup yields CDR1 MDHEN and CDR2 SYDVKM. The CDR3 region is CASRGLAGGDEQFF. CDR3 nucleotides: TGTGCCAGCAGGGGACTAGCGGGAGGGGATGAGCAGTTCTTC.

The chain recombines TRBV27 with TRBJ2-3, with D uncertain. The germline V gene encodes CDR1 MNHEY and CDR2 SMNVEV (reference sequence). Trimming pared 7 bases from V and 4 bases from J, leaving 12 bases between. CDR3 length: 13 residues. The DNA of the CDR3 is TGTGCCAGCACGGGTGGGTCGGCAGATACGCAGTATTTT. Amino acid sequence: CASTGGSADTQYF.

This clone has just a few counts. The V call is TRBV4-3, the J call TRBJ1-2, with 7 bases fitting TRBD1. Trimming at V came to 2 bases and at J to 2 bases, leaving 8 bases not matched to a gene. The germline gives CDR1 LGHNA, CDR2 YSLEER. This CDR3 contains 16 residues. CDR3 in DNA: TGCGCCAGCAGCCAATCCGTCACAGGGGCAAACTATGGCTACACCTTC. Translation: CASSQSVTGANYGYTF.

The CDR3 region has the DNA TGTGCCAGCAGCACCGGCAGCGGGAGGTCTGAGACCCAGTACTTC. It yields the protein CASSTGSGRSETQYF. The chain carries TRBV7-2 and TRBJ2-5; 9 nucleotides match TRBD2. This CDR3 has 15 residues. With 5 bases clipped from V and 5 bases from J, the junction kept 9 bases outside the gene matches. CDR1 SGHTA and CDR2 FQGNSA come from the germline V gene. Using reference TRBV7-2 and TRBJ2-5 for the parts outside the CDR3, the full variable domain is GAGVSQSPSNKVTEKGKDVELRCDPISGHTALYWYRQSLGQGLEFLIYFQGNSAPDKSGLPSDRFSAERTGGSVSTLTIQRTQQEDSAVYLCASSTGSGRSETQYFGPGTRLLVL.

The V and J genes are TRBV28 and TRBJ2-1; D may be TRBD2 (6 bases). Germline V gene sequence: CDR1 MDHEN, CDR2 SYDVKM. V shed 6 bases and J shed 4 bases, with 13 bases lying between them. The CDR3 totals 14 residues. CDR3 nucleotide sequence: TGTGCCAGCAGGCCGCCCGGGAGTTACAATGAGCAGTTCTTC. Its translation: CASRPPGSYNEQFF.

The chain links TRBV19 to TRBJ2-7; TRBD1 aligns across 9 bases. After removal of 3 bases from V and 2 bases from J, the junction contained 2 bases not matched to a gene. Germline assignment: CDR1 LNHDA and CDR2 SQIVND (reference sequence). The length of the CDR3 is 14 residues. For the CDR3, the DNA is TGTGCCAGTAGTATGGGGACAGGGACCTACGAGCAGTACTTC. It encodes CASSMGTGTYEQYF.

The CDR3 is CASSYSEGAYEQYF. The CDR3 bases are TGTGCCAGCAGTTACTCGGAGGGCGCCTACGAGCAGTACTTC. The chain uses TRBV6-5 and TRBJ2-7, with D maybe TRBD2 (6 bases). Germline V gene lookup returns CDR1 MNHEY and CDR2 SVGAGI. Trimming pared 0 bases from V and 2 bases from J, leaving 8 bases between. The CDR3 contains 14 residues.

The rearrangement joins TRBV18 to TRBJ2-7; TRBD2 aligns across 7 bases. CDR3 size: 16 residues. After removal of 0 bases from V and 2 bases from J, the junction contained 7 bases not matched to a gene. Germline CDR1 and CDR2: KGHSH and LQKENI. CDR3 protein: CASSPPRGDSPYEQYF. As DNA, the CDR3 is TGTGCCAGCTCACCACCTCGGGGGGACTCTCCCTACGAGCAGTACTTC.

The J gene is TRBJ1-3, the V gene TRBV30, with unresolved D. Germline V gene lookup returns CDR1 GTSNPN and CDR2 SVGIG (reference sequence). V was shortened by 4 bases and J by 1 base, with 11 bases between the two germline ends. This CDR3 comprises 14 residues. CDR3 region: CAWTHAGSGNTIYF. The DNA of the CDR3 is TGTGCCTGGACCCATGCGGGGTCTGGAAACACCATATATTTT. The full variable domain, its missing parts supplied by reference TRBV30 and TRBJ1-3, is SQTIHQWPATLVQPVGSPLSLECTVEGTSNPNLYWYRQAAGRGLQLLFYSVGIGQISSEVPQNLSASRPQDRQFILSSKKLLLSDSGFYLCAWTHAGSGNTIYFGEGSWLTVV.

The V gene is TRBV28, the J gene TRBJ2-7, with 16 bases aligning to TRBD2. The CDR3 sequence is 15 residues long. Germline loops: CDR1 MDHEN, CDR2 SYDVKM. Germline trimming cut 8 bases from V and 4 bases from J; bases unmatched to any gene: 5. The CDR3 DNA follows: TGTGCCAGCCGGGAGGGACTAGCGGGAGGGTACGAGCAGTACTTC. This sequence encodes CASREGLAGGYEQYF. The whole variable domain, remainder taken from reference TRBV28 and TRBJ2-7, is DVKVTQSSRYLVKRTGEKVFLECVQDMDHENMFWYRQDPGLGLRLIYFSYDVKMKEKGDIPEGYSVSREKKERFSLILESASTNQTSMYLCASREGLAGGYEQYFGPGTRLTVT.